This T cell receptor beta chain was captured in a study of siplizumab effects on memory and regulatory T cells. Sequencing used immunoSEQ multiplex PCR; TCRdb keeps in-frame clones, though not all of them. The profile shows about 62,000 clones, around 80% of them singletons. Worth noting for this clone: Distinct nucleotide sequences in the sample also encode this CDR3.

V trimming: 6 bases; J trimming: 4 bases; junction bases outside the gene matches: 10. Germline assignment: CDR1 SNHLY and CDR2 FYNNEI. The CDR3 loop spans 16 amino acids. The sequenced sample was memory CD4+ T cells sorted from blood. The sequence was obtained from a human donor in good health. The gene calls are TRBV2 and TRBJ2-1; TRBD2 aligns across 9 bases. The CDR3 DNA follows: TGTGCCAGCAGGATGACTCCCACTAGCGGGTACAATGAGCAGTTCTTC. Translation gives CASRMTPTSGYNEQFF.